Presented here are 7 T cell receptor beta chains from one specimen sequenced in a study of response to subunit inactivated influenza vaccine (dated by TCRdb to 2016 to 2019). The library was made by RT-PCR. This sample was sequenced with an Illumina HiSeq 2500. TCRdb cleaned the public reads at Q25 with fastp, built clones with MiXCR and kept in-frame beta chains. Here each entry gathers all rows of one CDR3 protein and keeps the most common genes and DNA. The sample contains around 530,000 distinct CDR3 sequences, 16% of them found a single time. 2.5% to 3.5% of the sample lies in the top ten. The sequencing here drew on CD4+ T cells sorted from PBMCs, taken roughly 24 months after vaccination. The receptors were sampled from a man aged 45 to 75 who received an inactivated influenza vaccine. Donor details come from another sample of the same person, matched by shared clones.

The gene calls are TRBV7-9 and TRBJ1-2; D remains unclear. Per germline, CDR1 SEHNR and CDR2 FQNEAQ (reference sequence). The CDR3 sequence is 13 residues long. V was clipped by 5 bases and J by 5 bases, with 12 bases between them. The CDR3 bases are TGTGCCAGCAGCCACCCTTTGCGGTATGGCTACACCTTC. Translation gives CASSHPLRYGYTF.

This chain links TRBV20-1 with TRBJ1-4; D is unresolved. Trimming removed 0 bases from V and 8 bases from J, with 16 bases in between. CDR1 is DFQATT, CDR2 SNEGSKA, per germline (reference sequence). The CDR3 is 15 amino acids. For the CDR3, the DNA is TGCAGTGCTAGAGACGGATCTACTTCGGGGGAAAAACTGTTTTTT. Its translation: CSARDGSTSGEKLFF.

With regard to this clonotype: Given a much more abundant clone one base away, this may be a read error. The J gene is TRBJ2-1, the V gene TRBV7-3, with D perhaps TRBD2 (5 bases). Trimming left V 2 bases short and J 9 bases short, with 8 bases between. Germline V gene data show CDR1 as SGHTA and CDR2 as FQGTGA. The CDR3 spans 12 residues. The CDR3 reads CASSLSGSEQFF. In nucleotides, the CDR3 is TGTGCCAGCAGCTTATCTGGGAGTGAGCAGTTCTTC.

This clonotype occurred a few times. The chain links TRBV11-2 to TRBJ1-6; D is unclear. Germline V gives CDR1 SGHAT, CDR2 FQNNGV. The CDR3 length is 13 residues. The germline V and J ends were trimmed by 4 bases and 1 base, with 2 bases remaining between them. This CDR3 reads CASSSSYNSPLHF. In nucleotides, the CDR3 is TGTGCCAGCAGCTCATCCTATAATTCACCCCTCCACTTT.

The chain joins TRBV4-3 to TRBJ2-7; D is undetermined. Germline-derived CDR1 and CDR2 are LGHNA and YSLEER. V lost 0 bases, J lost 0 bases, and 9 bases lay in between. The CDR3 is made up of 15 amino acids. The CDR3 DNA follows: TGCGCCAGCAGCCAAGATCTAACCAACTCCTACGAGCAGTACTTC. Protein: CASSQDLTNSYEQYF.

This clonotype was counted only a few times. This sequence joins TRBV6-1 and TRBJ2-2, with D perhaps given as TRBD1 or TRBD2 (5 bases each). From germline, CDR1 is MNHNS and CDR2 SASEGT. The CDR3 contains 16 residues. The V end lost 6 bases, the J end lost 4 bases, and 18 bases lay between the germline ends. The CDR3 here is CASSPRGGGGTGELFF. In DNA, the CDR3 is TGTGCCAGCAGCCCTCGGGGTGGGGGTGGCACCGGGGAGCTGTTTTTT.

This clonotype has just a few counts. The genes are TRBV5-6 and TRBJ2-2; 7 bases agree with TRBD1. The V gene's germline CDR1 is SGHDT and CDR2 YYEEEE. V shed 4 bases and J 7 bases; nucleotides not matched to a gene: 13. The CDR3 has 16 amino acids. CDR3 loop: CASSPRRQGNGGELFF. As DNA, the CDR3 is TGTGCCAGCAGCCCCCGGAGACAGGGTAACGGCGGGGAGCTGTTTTTT.